The sample holds many counts of the clone carrying this TCR beta chain. The V gene's germline CDR1 is SGHDT and CDR2 YYEEEE. This CDR3 has 13 amino acids. Deletions cut 6 bases from V and 3 bases from J, with 13 bases between. This entry is derived from a study of T-cell reconstitution after alpha-beta-depleted transplantation in children. Preparation of the TCRbeta library was carried out with unique molecular identifiers. TCRdb re-called the PCR reads with MiXCR, one entry per CDR3 protein. This table has about 610,000 distinct CDR3 sequences, about 10% appearing once. The genes are TRBV5-6 and TRBJ2-7; D might be TRBD2 (5 bases). The sample here was PBMCs from the stem cell graft donor, taken from the stem cell graft. The receptor's source is a human donor who donated a stem cell graft to a child with acute myeloid leukemia. CDR3 sequence (DNA): TGTGCCAGCATGGAGGTTCTGGGCTACGAGCAGTACTTC. Translation gives CASMEVLGYEQYF.